Listed here are 29 T cell receptor beta chains from one sample, sequenced in a study of cytomegalovirus exposure and HLA in healthy donors. The PCR made use of 60 Vbeta and 13 Jbeta primers. Libraries were prepared by immunoSEQ multiplex PCR; TCRdb keeps only in-frame clonotypes and omits some of them. The sample has about 130,000 clones, about 80% seen once; the top ten hold around 1.2%. Sequences were obtained from PBMCs. The origin of the receptors is a girl between 2 and 10 years old in good health and CMV-seronegative.

This sequence joins TRBV28 and TRBJ1-2, with 10 nucleotides matching TRBD1. V shed 3 bases, J shed 3 bases, and the junction held 16 bases outside the gene matches. Per germline, CDR1 MDHEN and CDR2 SYDVKM. The CDR3 spans 19 residues. CDR3 in amino acids: CASSLWRYLGQGGHYGYTF. CDR3 DNA sequence: TGTGCCAGCAGTTTGTGGCGCTATCTAGGACAGGGGGGGCACTATGGCTACACCTTC.

The chain carries TRBV30 and TRBJ2-3; possible D gene TRBD2, 5 bases. Germline values: CDR1 GTSNPN, CDR2 SVGIG (reference sequence). The CDR3 spans 12 residues. Deletions cut 6 bases from V and 4 bases from J, with 11 bases between. This CDR3 reads CACTYGADTQYF. The CDR3 nucleotides read TGTGCCTGTACCTACGGGGCAGATACGCAGTATTTT.

The chain recombines TRBV7-3 with TRBJ2-2; D unclear. The CDR3 sequence is 14 residues long. Trimming took off 4 bases at V and 6 bases at J, with 12 bases between the two ends. Germline CDR1 reads SGHTA; CDR2 reads FQGTGA. The CDR3 loop reads CASSYDRRAGELFF. In DNA form, the CDR3 reads TGTGCCAGCAGCTACGACCGACGGGCCGGGGAGCTGTTTTTT.

The J gene is TRBJ2-7, the V gene TRBV19, with TRBD1 identical over 7 bases. This CDR3 has 17 residues. Germline V gives CDR1 LNHDA, CDR2 SQIVND (reference sequence). V gave up 6 bases and J gave up 0 bases; unmatched junction bases: 14. CDR3 loop: CASRDAPDWDSSYEQYF. The CDR3, as DNA: TGTGCCAGTAGGGACGCCCCCGACTGGGACAGCTCCTACGAGCAGTACTTC.

The chain employs TRBV13 and TRBJ2-3; 11 bases agree with TRBD2. Germline V gene sequence: CDR1 PRHDT, CDR2 FYEKMQ (reference sequence). This CDR3 has 20 amino acids. The V gene end was trimmed by 0 bases and the J gene end by 2 bases; junction bases not matched to a gene: 13. The CDR3 nucleotides are TGTGCCAGCAGCTTAGGCCTAAGTGGGCTAGCGGGAGGTCACACAGATACGCAGTATTTT. Translating gives CASSLGLSGLAGGHTDTQYF.

This chain links TRBV5-1 with TRBJ2-7; TRBD2 matches 13 bases. This CDR3 region has 17 residues. V dropped 1 base and J dropped 2; count of bases not matched to a gene: 6. Germline CDR1 reads SGHRS; CDR2 reads YFSETQ. CDR3 protein: CASSLSTGLAGPYEQYF. The CDR3 nucleotides are TGCGCCAGCAGCTTGTCGACGGGACTAGCGGGACCCTACGAGCAGTACTTC.

V gene TRBV13 combines with J gene TRBJ1-4; D might be TRBD1 (6 bases). The V end was cut by 5 bases, the J end by 7 bases, with 14 bases between. This CDR3 has 14 amino acids. Germline-derived CDR1 and CDR2 are PRHDT and FYEKMQ (reference sequence). CDR3 protein: CASSPGDDGEKLFF. The CDR3 DNA reads TGTGCCAGCAGCCCAGGGGATGATGGTGAAAAACTGTTTTTT.

The chain uses TRBV5-6 and TRBJ2-5, with 10 bases lining up with TRBD1. Germline V gene data show CDR1 as SGHDT and CDR2 as YYEEEE. The CDR3 runs to 18 residues. The V gene end was trimmed by 1 base and the J gene end by 5 bases; junction bases not matched to a gene: 14. The CDR3 DNA reads as TGTGCCAGCAGCTTGCGACAGGGGGCGAGGTCTTTCCGGGAGACCCAGTACTTC. Its translation is CASSLRQGARSFRETQYF.

The chain is built from TRBV28 and TRBJ2-7; a possible D gene is TRBD1 (5 bases). Deletions cut 2 bases from V and 2 bases from J, with 13 bases between. This CDR3 comprises 15 residues. Looked up from germline, CDR1 is MDHEN and CDR2 is SYDVKM. The DNA for the CDR3 is TGTGCCAGCAGTTTAATGGGGCAGGGTACCTACGAGCAGTACTTC. As protein: CASSLMGQGTYEQYF.

The chain carries TRBV19 and TRBJ1-1, with TRBD1 matching 10 bases. Trimming cost V 8 bases and J 3 bases; bases outside gene matches: 15. Germline CDR1 is LNHDA and CDR2 is SQIVND (reference sequence). The CDR3 covers 17 residues. The CDR3 reads CASAYGDRGVKDTEAFF. The DNA for the CDR3 is TGTGCCAGTGCCTACGGGGACAGGGGCGTCAAGGACACTGAAGCTTTCTTT.

This clone was seen a few times. The chain recombines TRBV7-3 with TRBJ1-6, with 7 bases matching TRBD1. The CDR3 totals 16 residues. Trimming at V came to 2 bases and at J to 7 bases, leaving 8 bases not matched to a gene. Germline V CDR1 and CDR2: SGHTA, FQGTGA. CDR3 DNA: TGTGCCAGCAGCTTAGGGACGGGACAGACGAATTCACCCCTCCACTTT. The encoded protein is CASSLGTGQTNSPLHF.

This clone was observed a single time. The chain couples TRBV9 to TRBJ2-1; D might be TRBD2 (5 bases). This CDR3 comprises 15 residues. V was shortened by 3 bases and J by 2 bases, with 12 bases between the two germline ends. Germline CDR1 is SGDLS and CDR2 is YYNGEE. The CDR3 nucleotides are TGTGCCAGCAGCGCTGGGAGTTCCCCCTACAATGAGCAGTTCTTC. It specifies CASSAGSSPYNEQFF.

Only a few counts were recorded for this clone. The chain joins TRBV4-1 to TRBJ2-5; D may be TRBD1 (6 bases). This CDR3 spans 13 amino acids. Germline V lookup: CDR1 MGHRA, CDR2 YSYEKL. The V gene lost 5 bases and the J gene lost 6 bases, with 13 bases spanning the gap. CDR3 protein: CASSKGETKTQYF. CDR3 nucleotide sequence: TGCGCCAGCAGCAAGGGGGAGACGAAGACCCAGTACTTC.

V usage is TRBV9 and J usage is TRBJ1-3; D not certain. CDR1 and CDR2 from the germline V gene are SGDLS and YYNGEE. The CDR3 contains 17 residues. Trimming removed 0 bases from V and 3 bases from J, with 16 bases in between. CDR3 in DNA: TGTGCCAGCAGCGTAGGGGCAGGATCGAATTTTGGAAACACCATATATTTT. Translation gives CASSVGAGSNFGNTIYF.

The gene calls are TRBV19 and TRBJ1-2; TRBD1 aligns across 10 bases. This CDR3 is 16 amino acids long. CDR1 LNHDA and CDR2 SQIVND come from the germline V gene (reference sequence). The V and J ends lost 4 bases and 6 bases, in that order; junction bases with no gene match: 11. CDR3 DNA sequence: TGTGCCAGTAGTACCTACTCCCGGACAGGGGGAAATGGCTACACCTTC. It encodes CASSTYSRTGGNGYTF.

The chain is built from TRBV12-5 and TRBJ2-7, with a possible D match to TRBD1 (6 bases). Germline CDR1 and CDR2: LGHNT and FRNRAP. The V gene lost 5 bases and the J gene lost 2 bases, with 13 bases spanning the gap. The CDR3 length is 14 residues. CDR3 residues: CASGRRQAPYEQYF. CDR3 in DNA: TGTGCTAGTGGTAGGCGACAGGCTCCCTACGAGCAGTACTTC.

This clone was seen a few times. The rearrangement uses TRBV10-3 and TRBJ1-4; TRBD1 might be the D (6 bases). The germline gives CDR1 ENHRY, CDR2 SYGVKD. V was pared by 4 bases and J by 7 bases, with 10 bases between. There are 13 residues in the CDR3. The CDR3 is CAISAGEREKLFF. In DNA, the CDR3 is TGTGCCATCAGTGCAGGGGAACGTGAAAAACTGTTTTTT.

J is TRBJ1-5 and V is TRBV12-2; TRBD1 reflects the table's D call only, with no check against the DNA. TRBV12-2 is a pseudogene locus. There are 16 residues in the CDR3. The CDR3 loop reads CASRLTAYRSNQPQHF. In DNA form, the CDR3 reads TGTGCAAGTCGCTTAACGGCCTACAGATCCAATCAGCCCCAGCATTTT.

The chain has TRBV9 and TRBJ1-3, with 7 bases lining up with TRBD1. Looked up from germline, CDR1 is SGDLS and CDR2 is YYNGEE. This CDR3 comprises 17 residues. The junction had 11 bases not matched to a gene; V was cut back by 4 bases and J by 1 base. DNA of the CDR3: TGTGCCAGCAGCCTCCCGCGTCAGGGGGGATCTGGAAACACCATATATTTT. This translates into CASSLPRQGGSGNTIYF.

V is TRBV19 and J is TRBJ1-5; TRBD1 matches at 10 bases. J lost 9 bases, V lost 4 bases, and 12 bases had no gene match. The CDR3 runs to 16 residues. CDR1 is LNHDA and CDR2 is SQIVND in the germline V gene (reference sequence). The DNA for the CDR3 is TGTGCCAGTAGTAAAAAGGGCGGGACAGGGGCCTCGCCCCAGCATTTT. Translating it yields CASSKKGGTGASPQHF.

In its sample, this clone was seen a few times. This chain joins TRBV28 and TRBJ2-2; TRBD1 is a possible D gene (6 bases). The CDR3 runs 16 residues. In germline, CDR1 is MDHEN, CDR2 SYDVKM. Deletions cut 6 bases from V and 0 bases from J, with 14 bases between. The CDR3 DNA reads TGTGCCAGCAGGCCCGAGGACAGTTCGAACACCGGGGAGCTGTTTTTT. Translated: CASRPEDSSNTGELFF.

V gene TRBV11-2 combines with J gene TRBJ1-2, with 7 bases that match TRBD1. V shed 5 bases and J 6 bases; nucleotides not matched to a gene: 9. Germline CDR1 and CDR2: SGHAT and FQNNGV. The CDR3 is made up of 14 amino acids. The CDR3: CASSAKQGTDGYTF. Written as DNA, the CDR3 is TGTGCCAGCAGCGCCAAACAGGGGACGGATGGCTACACCTTC.

The chain recombines TRBV30 with TRBJ1-3; no clear D. The CDR3 sequence is 15 residues long. V gave up 4 bases and J gave up 3 bases, with 16 bases separating them. In germline, CDR1 is GTSNPN, CDR2 SVGIG (reference sequence). The CDR3 here is CAWNELLGYGNTIYF. For the CDR3, the DNA is TGTGCCTGGAACGAGCTGCTGGGCTATGGAAACACCATATATTTT.

The chain employs TRBV28 and TRBJ1-4; TRBD1 might be the D (6 bases). From germline, CDR1 is MDHEN and CDR2 SYDVKM. This CDR3 is 15 amino acids long. Trimming cost V 5 bases and J 8 bases, with 18 bases left between them. CDR3 sequence reads: CASSPWDIGGEKLFF. CDR3 nucleotide sequence: TGTGCCAGCAGTCCGTGGGACATCGGAGGAGAAAAACTGTTTTTT. The full variable domain, completed using reference TRBV28 and TRBJ1-4, is DVKVTQSSRYLVKRTGEKVFLECVQDMDHENMFWYRQDPGLGLRLIYFSYDVKMKEKGDIPEGYSVSREKKERFSLILESASTNQTSMYLCASSPWDIGGEKLFFGSGTQLSVL.

The chain has TRBV7-8 and TRBJ1-1; D possibly corresponds to TRBD1 (5 bases). Germline V lookup: CDR1 SGHVS, CDR2 FQNEAQ. V lost 5 bases and J 1 base, leaving 8 bases between the germline ends. The length of the CDR3 is 13 residues. CDR3 coding DNA: TGTGCCAGCAGCATAGGACAGAACACTGAAGCTTTCTTT. The encoded protein is CASSIGQNTEAFF.

The CDR3 DNA sequence: TGTGCCTGGAGTGTAAACAGCCGTGGAAACACCATATATTTT. This gives the protein CAWSVNSRGNTIYF. This rearrangement joins TRBV30 to TRBJ1-3; D call uncertain. The CDR3 length is 14 residues. Trimming pared 0 bases from V and 3 bases from J, leaving 9 bases between. Germline-derived CDR1 and CDR2 are GTSNPN and SVGIG (reference sequence).

V and J are TRBV9 and TRBJ2-6, with TRBD2 identical over 10 bases. The CDR3 contains 18 residues. The germline V gene encodes CDR1 SGDLS and CDR2 YYNGEE. Trimming removed 6 bases from V and 1 base from J; junction bases left unmatched: 10. CDR3 in DNA: TGTGCCAGCACCAAATACCCGGGACTAGCGTCTGGGGCCAACGTCCTGACTTTC. Its translation: CASTKYPGLASGANVLTF.

This clone has just one count. This chain uses TRBV7-9 with TRBJ1-1; possibly TRBD1 for D (5 bases). This CDR3 is built from 14 residues. V lost 5 bases and J lost 1, with 11 bases in between. Germline V gene sequence: CDR1 SEHNR, CDR2 FQNEAQ (reference sequence). The CDR3 loop reads CASSPPTANTEAFF. CDR3 in DNA: TGTGCCAGCAGCCCACCGACAGCGAACACTGAAGCTTTCTTT.

V and J are TRBV25-1 and TRBJ1-2; D is uncertain. The CDR3 length is 12 residues. The germline CDR1 and CDR2 sequences are MGHDK and SYGVNS. V was clipped by 4 bases and J by 6 bases, with 9 bases between them. CDR3 sequence reads: CASSGPGNGYTF. The CDR3 DNA follows: TGTGCCAGCAGTGGCCCGGGAAATGGCTACACCTTC.